This T cell receptor (beta chain) is drawn from a study of blood T cell repertoires in COVID-19. This clone came up once. V lost 2 bases and J lost 3, with 11 bases in between. The germline CDR1 and CDR2 sequences are WNHNN and SYGVQD (reference sequence). There are 14 residues in the CDR3. Sequencing was performed with immunoSEQ multiplex PCR; in TCRdb, only in-frame clones are kept and a portion is missing. The sample consists of under 200,000 clones, approximately 86% of them appearing once. V usage is TRBV10-1 and J usage is TRBJ2-7, with D unclear. Input material: peripheral blood. The sequence was obtained from an elderly woman in a cohort sampled during active or convalescent COVID-19. Written as DNA, the CDR3 is TGCGCCAGCAGTGAGGGTCTACCCAACTACGAGCAGTACTTC. Translated, it gives CASSEGLPNYEQYF.